This TCR beta chain is from a study of blood T cell repertoires in COVID-19. V shed 4 bases, J shed 2 bases, and the junction held 10 bases outside the gene matches. This CDR3 region has 18 residues. CDR1 and CDR2 from the germline V gene are SGDLS and YYNGEE. In the authors' workflow: Amplification from reference gene primers served as the basis for estimated nucleated cell counts. Only in-frame clones appear in the TCRdb table, and some are missing; sequencing was by immunoSEQ multiplex PCR. That table is the source of V, J and clone size, and D and trimming were worked out from the DNA. This table has about 200,000 clones, roughly nine tenths appearing once.

This sequence joins TRBV9 and TRBJ1-3; TRBD1 agrees at 12 bases. This clonotype was sampled from a man aged 55 to 69 with COVID-19, enrolled during active disease. Source material: peripheral blood. The CDR3 region is CASSPFSGTGGTGNTIYF. CDR3 nucleotide sequence: TGTGCCAGCAGCCCATTCTCCGGGACAGGGGGCACTGGAAACACCATATATTTT.